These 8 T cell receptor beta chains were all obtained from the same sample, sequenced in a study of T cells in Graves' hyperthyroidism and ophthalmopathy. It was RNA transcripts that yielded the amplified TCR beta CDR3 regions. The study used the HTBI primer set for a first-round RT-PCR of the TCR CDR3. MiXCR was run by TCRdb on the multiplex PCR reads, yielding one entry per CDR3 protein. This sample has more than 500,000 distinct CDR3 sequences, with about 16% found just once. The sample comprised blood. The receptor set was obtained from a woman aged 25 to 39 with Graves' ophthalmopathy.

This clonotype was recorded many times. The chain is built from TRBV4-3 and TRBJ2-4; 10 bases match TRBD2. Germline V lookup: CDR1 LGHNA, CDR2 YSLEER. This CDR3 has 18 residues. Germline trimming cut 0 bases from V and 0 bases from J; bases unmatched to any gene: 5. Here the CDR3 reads CASSQEPGLALAKNIQYF. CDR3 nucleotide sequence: TGCGCCAGCAGCCAAGAACCGGGACTAGCGTTAGCCAAAAACATTCAGTACTTC.

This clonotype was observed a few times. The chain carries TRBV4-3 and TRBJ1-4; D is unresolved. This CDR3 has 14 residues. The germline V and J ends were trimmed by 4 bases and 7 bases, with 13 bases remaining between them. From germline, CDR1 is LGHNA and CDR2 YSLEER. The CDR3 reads CASSPFSGTEKLFF. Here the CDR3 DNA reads TGCGCCAGCAGCCCCTTCAGCGGCACTGAAAAACTGTTTTTT.

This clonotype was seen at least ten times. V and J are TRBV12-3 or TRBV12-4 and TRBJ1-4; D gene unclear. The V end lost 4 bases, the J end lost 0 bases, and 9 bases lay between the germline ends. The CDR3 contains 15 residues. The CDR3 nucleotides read TGTGCCAGCAGTTCCCCGTCCGCAACTAATGAAAAACTGTTTTTT. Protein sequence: CASSSPSATNEKLFF.

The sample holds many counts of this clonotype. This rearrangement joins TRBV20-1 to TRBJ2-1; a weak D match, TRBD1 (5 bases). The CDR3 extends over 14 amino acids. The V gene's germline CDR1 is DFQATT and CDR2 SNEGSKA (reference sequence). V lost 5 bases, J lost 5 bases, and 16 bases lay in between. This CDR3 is CSAYRSARNNEQFF. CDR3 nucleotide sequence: TGCAGTGCTTACAGGTCTGCGAGGAACAATGAGCAGTTCTTC.

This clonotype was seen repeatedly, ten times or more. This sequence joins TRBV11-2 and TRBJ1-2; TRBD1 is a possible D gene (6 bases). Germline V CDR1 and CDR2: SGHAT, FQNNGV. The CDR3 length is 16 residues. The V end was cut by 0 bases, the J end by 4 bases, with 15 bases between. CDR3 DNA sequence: TGTGCCAGCAGCTTAGAGGGGGCAGGGGAGACCTATGGCTACACCTTC. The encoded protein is CASSLEGAGETYGYTF.

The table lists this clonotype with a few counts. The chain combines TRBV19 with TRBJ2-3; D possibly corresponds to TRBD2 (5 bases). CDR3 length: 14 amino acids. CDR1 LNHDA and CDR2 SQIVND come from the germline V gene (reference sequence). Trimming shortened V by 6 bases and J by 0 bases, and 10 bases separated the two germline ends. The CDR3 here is CASRPRTSTDTQYF. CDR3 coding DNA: TGTGCCAGTAGACCCCGGACTAGCACAGATACGCAGTATTTT.

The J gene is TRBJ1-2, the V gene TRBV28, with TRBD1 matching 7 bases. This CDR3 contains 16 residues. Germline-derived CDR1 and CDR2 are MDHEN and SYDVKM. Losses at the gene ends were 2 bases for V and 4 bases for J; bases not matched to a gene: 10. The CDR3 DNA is TGTGCCAGCAGTTTACAGATAACCCCAGGGGGCTATGGCTACACCTTC. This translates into CASSLQITPGGYGYTF.

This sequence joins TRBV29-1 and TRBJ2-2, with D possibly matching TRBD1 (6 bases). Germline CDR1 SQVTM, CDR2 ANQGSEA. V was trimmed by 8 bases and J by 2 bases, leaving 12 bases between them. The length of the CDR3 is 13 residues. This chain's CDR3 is CSYWTANTGELFF. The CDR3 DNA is TGCAGCTATTGGACAGCTAACACCGGGGAGCTGTTTTTT.